These 7 T cell receptor beta chains were all obtained from the same sample, sequenced in a study of control samples from healthy donors and cancer patients. The repertoire was sequenced with immunoSEQ multiplex PCR; TCRdb's copy has only in-frame clones and lacks some. The table includes 400,000 to 500,000 clones, about nine tenths detected once. The sample consisted of PBMCs. Receptors were obtained from a man in his forties with head and neck cancer.

The V gene is TRBV25-1, the J gene TRBJ2-7, with D tentatively TRBD2 (6 bases). The V and J ends lost 7 bases and 4 bases respectively, with 20 bases between them. Per the germline V gene, CDR1 is MGHDK and CDR2 is SYGVNS. This CDR3 has 15 amino acids. The CDR3 sequence: CASTPPEGRRYEQYF. DNA for the CDR3: TGTGCCAGCACCCCCCCGGAGGGACGGCGGTACGAGCAGTACTTC.

This clone was detected once. V usage is TRBV6-5 and J usage is TRBJ2-2; no clear D. The germline V and J ends were trimmed by 5 bases and 4 bases, with 14 bases remaining between them. CDR3 length: 15 residues. Per germline, CDR1 MNHEY and CDR2 SVGAGI. The CDR3 region has the DNA TGTGCCAGCAGTCTGGCTGGCCAGCTCACCGGGGAGCTGTTTTTT. As protein: CASSLAGQLTGELFF.

The J gene is TRBJ2-5, the V gene TRBV5-1; weak D call: TRBD2 (5 bases). V lost 0 bases, J lost 12 bases, and 15 bases lay in between. The CDR3 runs 13 residues. CDR1 and CDR2 from the germline V gene are SGHRS and YFSETQ. CDR3: CASSLDQLREKYF. CDR3 bases: TGCGCCAGCAGCTTGGATCAGTTACGGGAAAAGTACTTC.

The rearrangement links TRBV6-1 to TRBJ2-1; 9 nucleotides agree with TRBD2. V was clipped by 6 bases and J by 1 base; unmatched bases: 1. The germline gives CDR1 MNHNS, CDR2 SASEGT. CDR3 size: 14 residues. CDR3 residues: CASRSGRSYNEQFF. In DNA form, the CDR3 reads TGTGCCAGCAGAAGCGGGAGGTCCTACAATGAGCAGTTCTTC.

This chain uses TRBV29-1 with TRBJ1-1; D gene uncertain. The CDR3 has 12 amino acids. From germline, CDR1 is SQVTM and CDR2 ANQGSEA. V was shortened by 7 bases and J by 1 base, with 10 bases between the two germline ends. The CDR3 here is CSALLGNTEAFF. The CDR3 bases are TGCAGCGCTCTTCTGGGGAACACTGAAGCTTTCTTT.

This clone appeared once. J is TRBJ1-2 and V is TRBV4-1, with D perhaps matching TRBD1 (6 bases). V was cut by 0 bases and J by 3 bases, with 17 bases left in between. CDR3 size: 17 residues. The germline V gene has CDR1 MGHRA and CDR2 YSYEKL. This CDR3 is CASSQEIQGSPHYGYTF. The CDR3 coding sequence is TGCGCCAGCAGCCAAGAAATCCAGGGGTCCCCCCACTATGGCTACACCTTC.

This sequence joins TRBV5-1 and TRBJ1-2, with TRBD1 matching over 9 bases. The CDR3 is made up of 14 amino acids. V lost 0 bases, J lost 4 bases, and 1 base stayed unmatched. Germline V gene sequence: CDR1 SGHRS, CDR2 YFSETQ. The CDR3 reads CASSLGDRAYGYTF. CDR3 nucleotide sequence: TGCGCCAGCAGCTTGGGGGACAGGGCCTATGGCTACACCTTC.